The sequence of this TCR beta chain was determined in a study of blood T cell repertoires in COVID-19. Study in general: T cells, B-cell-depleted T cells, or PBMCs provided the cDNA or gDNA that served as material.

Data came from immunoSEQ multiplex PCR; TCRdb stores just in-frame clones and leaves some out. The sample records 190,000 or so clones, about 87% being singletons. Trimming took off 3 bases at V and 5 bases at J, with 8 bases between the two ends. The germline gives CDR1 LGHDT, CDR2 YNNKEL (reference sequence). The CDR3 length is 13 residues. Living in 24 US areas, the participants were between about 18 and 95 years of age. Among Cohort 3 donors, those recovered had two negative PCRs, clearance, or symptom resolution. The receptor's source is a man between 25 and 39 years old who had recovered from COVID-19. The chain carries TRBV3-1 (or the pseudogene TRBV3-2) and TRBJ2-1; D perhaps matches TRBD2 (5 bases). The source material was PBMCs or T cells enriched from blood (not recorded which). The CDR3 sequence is CASSHSSHNEQFF. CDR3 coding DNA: TGTGCCAGCAGCCATTCTAGCCACAATGAGCAGTTCTTC.